Only a few counts were recorded for the clone carrying this TCR beta chain. The antigen is not known. Molecules of cDNA were individually given unique molecular identifiers that were attached to them. Via MiXCR, TCRdb re-called the 5' RACE reads, giving one row per CDR3 protein. The sample lists about 61,000 distinct CDR3 sequences; approximately 10% were seen once. The length of the CDR3 is 14 residues. Trimming stripped 5 bases from V and 8 bases from J, with 15 bases between. Looked up from germline, CDR1 is SGHTA and CDR2 is FQGNSA. The data originate from a study of early T cells in non-severe SARS-CoV-2 infection. About the study: Bulk RNA taken from unsorted whole blood was sequenced, leaving chains unpaired. Study-level points and caveats: Clonotype matching in VDJdb favored anti-spike CD8 responses and did not capture private and CD4 specificities.

The TCR comes from an adult who was a healthcare worker with PCR-confirmed SARS-CoV-2 infection or an uninfected control (not recorded which). The genes are TRBV7-2 and TRBJ1-4; possible D gene TRBD1, 5 bases. The sample consisted of whole blood. Here the CDR3 reads CASSLGQGFEKLFF. The CDR3, as DNA: TGTGCCAGCAGCCTGGGGCAGGGCTTCGAAAAACTGTTTTTT.